The 13 T cell receptor beta chains below were found in one sample sequenced in a study of blood T cell repertoires in COVID-19. Sequenced by immunoSEQ multiplex PCR; TCRdb stores in-frame clones only, minus some. Here the sample spans about 170,000 clones, roughly 80% being singletons. Sequenced material: peripheral blood. The receptors shown here come from a woman aged 70 to 79 with COVID-19, enrolled during active disease.

The chain is built from TRBV5-6 and TRBJ1-3, with D hard to call. The ends were cut back, 1 base at V and 2 bases at J, with 13 bases in the middle. The V gene's germline CDR1 is SGHDT and CDR2 YYEEEE. This CDR3 is 16 amino acids long. CDR3 nucleotide sequence: TGTGCCAGCAGCTTGTTACCCCGGAGGACTGGAAACACCATATATTTT. Protein: CASSLLPRRTGNTIYF.

V and J are TRBV11-2 and TRBJ2-1; a possible D gene is TRBD2 (5 bases). Looked up from germline, CDR1 is SGHAT and CDR2 is FQNNGV. V shed 9 bases and J shed 7 bases, with 13 bases lying between them. This CDR3 region has 12 residues. CDR3 residues: CASSREKNEQFF. The CDR3 DNA follows: TGTGCCAGTTCTAGGGAGAAGAATGAGCAGTTCTTC.

This clone was observed a few times. The chain has TRBV30 and TRBJ1-4; TRBD1 agrees at 8 bases. There are 14 residues in the CDR3. V lost 3 bases and J lost 7; bases outside the gene matches: 7. The germline V gene has CDR1 GTSNPN and CDR2 SVGIG (reference sequence). As DNA, the CDR3 is TGTGCCTGGAGCCTCCGGGACAGGCCTGAAAAACTGTTTTTT. It is translated as CAWSLRDRPEKLFF.

The chain links TRBV27 to TRBJ1-1; the match to TRBD1 covers 7 bases. The CDR3 is 16 amino acids. Germline-derived CDR1 and CDR2 are MNHEY and SMNVEV (reference sequence). V lost 1 base and J lost 3; bases outside the gene matches: 8. The CDR3 loop is CASSLFRGTAYTEAFF. The DNA for the CDR3 is TGTGCCAGCAGTTTATTCCGCGGGACAGCCTACACTGAAGCTTTCTTT.

The gene calls are TRBV7-2 and TRBJ2-1; TRBD2 aligns across 9 bases. CDR1 SGHTA and CDR2 FQGNSA come from the germline V gene. Trimming cost V 1 base and J 10 bases; bases outside gene matches: 14. This CDR3 region has 17 residues. The CDR3 region is CASSLVSGGRANKEQFF. CDR3 bases: TGTGCCAGCAGCTTAGTCTCTGGCGGGAGGGCCAATAAGGAGCAGTTCTTC.

The chain's CDR3 is CASGRTGGYDEKLFF. CDR3 in DNA: TGCGCCAGCGGGAGGACAGGGGGTTATGATGAAAAACTGTTTTTT. The chain carries TRBV5-1 and TRBJ1-4, with TRBD1 identical over 10 bases. The CDR3 runs to 15 residues. Trimming cost V 7 bases and J 6 bases; bases outside gene matches: 9. Germline V gene sequence: CDR1 SGHRS, CDR2 YFSETQ.

This clone was seen more than once but under ten times. The V call is TRBV18, the J call TRBJ1-2, with 8 positions matching TRBD1. The CDR3 extends over 15 amino acids. V was clipped by 0 bases and J by 7 bases; unmatched bases: 7. Germline CDR1 and CDR2: KGHSH and LQKENI. The CDR3: CASSPPGQGRGGYTF. In DNA, the CDR3 is TGTGCCAGCTCACCACCCGGACAGGGAAGGGGTGGCTACACCTTC. Full variable domain (rest looked up from reference TRBV18 and TRBJ1-2): NAGVMQNPRHLVRRRGQEARLRCSPMKGHSHVYWYRQLPEEGLKFMVYLQKENIIDESGMPKERFSAEFPKEGPSILRIQQVVRGDSAAYFCASSPPGQGRGGYTFGSGTRLTVV.

The chain couples TRBV12-5 to TRBJ1-2, with 7 bases aligning to TRBD1. Germline values: CDR1 LGHNT, CDR2 FRNRAP. This CDR3 spans 19 amino acids. V lost 0 bases, J lost 2 bases, and 15 bases stayed unmatched. CDR3: CASGLVPGQADRGNYGYTF. The CDR3 DNA sequence: TGTGCTAGTGGTTTGGTACCTGGACAGGCAGATCGGGGGAACTATGGCTACACCTTC.

CDR3 region: CASRRLQGGAFF. The CDR3 nucleotides read TGTGCCAGCAGACGGCTCCAGGGGGGAGCTTTCTTT. The chain uses TRBV27 and TRBJ1-1; 7 nucleotides align to TRBD1. Germline V gives CDR1 MNHEY, CDR2 SMNVEV (reference sequence). The CDR3 covers 12 residues. V lost 6 bases and J lost 10; bases outside the gene matches: 8.

The chain links TRBV14 to TRBJ2-1, with TRBD2 matching 9 bases. V lost 6 bases to trimming and J lost 4 bases; unmatched junction nucleotides: 7. The CDR3 has 15 amino acids. Germline V lookup: CDR1 SGHDN, CDR2 FVKESK. The CDR3 loop reads CASRKSGRIYNEQFF. The CDR3 DNA follows: TGTGCCAGCAGAAAAAGCGGGAGGATATACAATGAGCAGTTCTTC.

This clone has only one observation. The chain has TRBV5-6 and TRBJ1-2; D is undetermined. This CDR3 region has 12 residues. V lost 5 bases, J lost 8 bases, and 13 bases lay in between. Germline V gene sequence: CDR1 SGHDT, CDR2 YYEEEE. The CDR3 sequence: CASRQSYGGYTF. The DNA for the CDR3 is TGTGCCAGCAGACAGTCCTATGGCGGCTACACCTTC.

The chain is built from TRBV3-1 (or the pseudogene TRBV3-2) and TRBJ2-2; D may be TRBD2 (6 bases). Germline lookup yields CDR1 LGHDT and CDR2 YNNKEL (reference sequence). This CDR3 contains 16 residues. V lost 4 bases and J 4 bases, leaving 16 bases between the germline ends. The CDR3 loop reads CASSPKRRGGTGELFF. CDR3 nucleotide sequence: TGTGCCAGCAGCCCCAAACGACGGGGAGGCACCGGGGAGCTGTTTTTT.

The sample holds a few counts of this clone. This sequence joins TRBV5-6 and TRBJ1-2, with 9 bases identical to TRBD1. The V gene's germline CDR1 is SGHDT and CDR2 YYEEEE. J was trimmed by 3 bases and V by 0 bases; bases with no gene match: 9. The CDR3 runs to 17 residues. The CDR3 DNA reads TGTGCCAGCAGCTTGGTCTTCGAGGGACAGGGCGACTATGGCTACACCTTC. Translation: CASSLVFEGQGDYGYTF.